This is a list of T cell receptor beta chains from one sample in a study of radiotherapy plus CTLA-4 blockade in lung cancer. Method: immunoSEQ multiplex PCR; TCRdb's copy keeps in-frame clones and lacks some. The sample comprises over 100,000 clones, about four fifths of which are singletons, and around 3% rests with the top ten. The source was peripheral blood, collected from a patient treated with radiotherapy plus ipilimumab. Every receptor here comes from a human donor with non-small cell lung cancer that progressed on radiotherapy plus ipilimumab. Some clones in this sample may be carry-over from other donors' samples. The CDR3 runs from the conserved cysteine through the conserved F or W. Fields, in order: V gene, clone size, D gene, J gene, CDR3 DNA, CDR3 protein. D genes are given only for firm matches. Clone sizes are given selectively: once, few, many, or a class where the clone is expanded.

TRBV7-3,-,-,TRBJ2-7,TGTGCCAGCATAGGGGGCTACGAGCAGTACTTC,CASIGGYEQYF
TRBV10-3,-,-,TRBJ2-1,TGTGCCATCAGTGAGAGGGCAGATAACAATGAGCAGTTCTTC,CAISERADNNEQFF
TRBV5-1,-,-,TRBJ2-2,TGCGCCAGCGCACCAGATAACACCGGGGAGCTGTTTTTT,CASAPDNTGELFF
TRBV18,-,-,TRBJ1-1,TGTGCCAGCTCAAGTTCCACCGACACTGAAGCTTTCTTT,CASSSSTDTEAFF
TRBV7-8,-,TRBD1,TRBJ1-2,TGTGCCAGCAGCCCAGGAGGAAGGACAGGCTATGGCTACACCTTC,CASSPGGRTGYGYTF
TRBV19,-,-,TRBJ2-3,TGTGCCAGTAGTAGGGTAGATCCTAGCACAGATACGCAGTATTTT,CASSRVDPSTDTQYF
TRBV28,-,-,TRBJ2-7,TGTGCCAGCAGGCCCCCTTGGGCGGGGTCCTACGAGCAGTACTTC,CASRPPWAGSYEQYF
TRBV7-9,-,-,TRBJ2-7,TGTGCCAGCAGCTTAGCCTCAGGTCACGAGCAGTACTTC,CASSLASGHEQYF
TRBV7-3,-,-,TRBJ1-1,TGTGCCAGCAGCCTGGGAGGGTTGGACACTGAAGCTTTCTTT,CASSLGGLDTEAFF
TRBV7-3,-,-,TRBJ2-1,TGTGCCAGCAGCTTAGTGGCAGGGTCAGGCTATGAGCAGTTCTTC,CASSLVAGSGYEQFF
TRBV18,-,TRBD1,TRBJ2-1,TGTGCCAGCTCACGAACGGACAGGGGTCCCTACAATGAGCAGTTCTTC,CASSRTDRGPYNEQFF
TRBV5-5,-,TRBD1,TRBJ1-4,TGTGCCAGCAGCCAGACAGGGGCTTATGAAAAACTGTTTTTT,CASSQTGAYEKLFF
TRBV27,-,TRBD1,TRBJ1-1,TGTGCCAGCAGCAGGGGGCGGGAGACTGAAGCTTTCTTT,CASSRGRETEAFF
TRBV19,-,TRBD1,TRBJ2-7,TGTGCCAGTAGTATCTTCCAGGGGGCATCCTACGAGCAGTACTTC,CASSIFQGASYEQYF
TRBV7-3,-,TRBD1,TRBJ2-5,TGTGCCAGCAGCTTGACAGGGGGCCAAGAGACCCAGTACTTC,CASSLTGGQETQYF
TRBV2,-,-,TRBJ2-2,TGTGCCAGCAGTGGTCAGGCGAACACCGGGGAGCTGTTTTTT,CASSGQANTGELFF
TRBV2,-,TRBD1,TRBJ2-5,TGTGCCAGCAGTGCCGGGACAGGAAAAGAGACCCAGTACTTC,CASSAGTGKETQYF
TRBV19,once,-,TRBJ1-5,TGTGCCAGTAGTATAGGGCCAGGGAGTCAGCCCCAGCATTTT,CASSIGPGSQPQHF
TRBV10-3,few,-,TRBJ1-2,TGTGCCATCACCCAAACCCGGGCCGACTATGGCTACACCTTC,CAITQTRADYGYTF